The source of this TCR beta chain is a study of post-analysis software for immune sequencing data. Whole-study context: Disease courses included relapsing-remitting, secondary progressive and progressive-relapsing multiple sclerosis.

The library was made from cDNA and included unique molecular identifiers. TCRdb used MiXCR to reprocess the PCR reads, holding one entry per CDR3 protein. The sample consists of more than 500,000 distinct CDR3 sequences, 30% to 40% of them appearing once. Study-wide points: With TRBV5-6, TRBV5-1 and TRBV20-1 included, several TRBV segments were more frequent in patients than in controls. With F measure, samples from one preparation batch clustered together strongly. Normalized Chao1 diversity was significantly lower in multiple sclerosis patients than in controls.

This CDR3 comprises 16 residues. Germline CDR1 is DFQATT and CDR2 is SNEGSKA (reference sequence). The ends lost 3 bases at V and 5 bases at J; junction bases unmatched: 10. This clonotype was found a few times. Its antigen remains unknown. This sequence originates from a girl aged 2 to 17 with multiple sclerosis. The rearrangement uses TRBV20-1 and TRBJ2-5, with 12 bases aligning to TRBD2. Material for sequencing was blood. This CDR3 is CSASLAGGPQGETQYF. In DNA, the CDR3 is TGCAGTGCTAGTCTAGCGGGGGGGCCACAGGGTGAGACCCAGTACTTC.